The TCR beta chain under discussion was sequenced for a study of OX40 agonist ivuxolimab in advanced cancers. Overall study: It was ivuxolimab, an agonistic anti-OX40 (CD134) antibody, that patients were treated with. In this trial design, patients received ivuxolimab intravenously at 0.01 to 10 mg/kg every 2 weeks. People who had prior anti-PD-1, anti-PD-L1 or anti-CTLA-4 therapy could take part, and around 39% had some.

The method was immunoSEQ multiplex PCR; TCRdb's version includes in-frame clones alone and lacks a portion of them. In the table there are about 100,000 clones, less than 95% of which are singletons. Study results and caveats: Both CD4+ and CD8+ T cell populations in blood had undergone clonal expansion by week 6 at 0.1 to 3.0 mg/kg.

In regard to this clone: Its target is unknown.

The CDR3 is 16 residues long. The sequence was obtained from an adult with an advanced solid tumor such as melanoma, head and neck, liver or kidney cancer. The V call is TRBV21-1, the J call TRBJ2-1. TRBV21-1 is noted as a pseudogene. The source material was CD4+ or CD8+ T cells sorted from blood, sampled in a trial of the OX40 agonist ivuxolimab. In DNA form, the CDR3 reads TGTGCCAGCAGCGGTCGCCGGGACCACTCCTACAATGAGCAGTTCTTC. Protein sequence: CASSGRRDHSYNEQFF.